The 21 T cell receptor beta chains listed next were all sequenced from one sample in a study of sequential checkpoint blockade in melanoma. The treatment is: randomized to nivolumab then ipilimumab (arm A) or the reverse (arm B). Here immunoSEQ multiplex PCR was the method, and the copy in TCRdb shows in-frame clones only, minus some. The data show several thousand clones, with 50% to 60% seen just once and 35% to 50% held by the top ten. The sample consisted of CD8+ T cells sorted from blood (inferred from file names), taken from a patient given nivolumab and ipilimumab in sequence. These receptors were taken from a human donor with melanoma.

CDR3 DNA sequence: TGTGCCAGCAGTGGCGACAGGGACTCGGGGAGCAATCAGCCCCAGCATTTT. It specifies CASSGDRDSGSNQPQHF. The rearrangement joins TRBV6-1 to TRBJ1-5; 7 bases fit TRBD1. The CDR3 length is 17 residues. Germline CDR1 reads MNHNS; CDR2 reads SASEGT. V lost 4 bases and J lost 1; bases outside the gene matches: 10.

This clone was found a few times. The chain has TRBV6-6 and TRBJ2-7; 8 nucleotides agree with TRBD1. V trimming: 2 bases; J trimming: 9 bases; junction bases outside the gene matches: 6. Germline CDR1 reads MNHNY; CDR2 reads SVGAGI (reference sequence). This CDR3 comprises 13 residues. The CDR3 DNA sequence: TGTGCCAGCAGTTACCTCCTCGGGACAGGGCAGTACTTC. Translated: CASSYLLGTGQYF.

This clone occurred once. The J gene is TRBJ1-4, the V gene TRBV7-8, with D unclear. Per germline, CDR1 SGHVS and CDR2 FQNEAQ. This CDR3 has 16 amino acids. The V and J ends lost 3 bases and 1 base respectively, with 12 bases between them. This chain's CDR3 is CASSLRVRGTNEKLFF. The CDR3 nucleotides are TGTGCCAGCAGCTTGAGGGTTCGAGGAACTAATGAAAAACTGTTTTTT. Looking up the rest from reference TRBV7-8 and TRBJ1-4 gives the full variable domain: GAGVSQSPRYKVAKRGQDVALRCDPISGHVSLFWYQQALGQGPEFLTYFQNEAQLDKSGLPSDRFFAERPEGSVSTLKIQRTQQEDSAVYLCASSLRVRGTNEKLFFGSGTQLSVL.

This clone appeared a few times. The gene calls are TRBV6-1 and TRBJ2-1; 10 nucleotides align to TRBD2. V lost 2 bases, J lost 1 base, and 8 bases stayed unmatched. Germline V gene sequence: CDR1 MNHNS, CDR2 SASEGT. The CDR3 totals 18 residues. The CDR3 region is CASSEWSSGGGSYNEQFF. The CDR3 DNA sequence: TGTGCCAGCAGTGAATGGTCTAGCGGGGGCGGGTCCTACAATGAGCAGTTCTTC.

The chain links TRBV27 to TRBJ1-6, with D possibly TRBD1 on 5 matching bases. In germline, CDR1 is MNHEY, CDR2 SMNVEV (reference sequence). CDR3 length equals 14 residues. Deletions cut 7 bases from V and 8 bases from J, with 15 bases between. In DNA, the CDR3 is TGTGCCAGCACGCTCGGCAGGGAATATTCACCCCTCCACTTT. This gives the protein CASTLGREYSPLHF.

This clone was detected ten times or more. The chain couples TRBV19 to TRBJ1-4; D remains unclear. CDR3 length: 13 residues. CDR1 is LNHDA, CDR2 SQIVND, per germline (reference sequence). The V and J ends lost 5 bases and 6 bases respectively, with 10 bases between them. The CDR3 DNA follows: TGTGCCAGTAGTGTCCGACTCGATGAAAAACTGTTTTTT. Its protein product is CASSVRLDEKLFF.

This rearrangement joins TRBV7-3 to TRBJ1-1, with a possible D match to TRBD1 (5 bases). This CDR3 comprises 12 residues. The germline V gene encodes CDR1 SGHTA and CDR2 FQGTGA. V was clipped by 5 bases and J by 4 bases, with 8 bases between them. The CDR3 nucleotides are TGTGCCAGCAGCCAGGGCAGCACTGAAGCTTTCTTT. Its protein is CASSQGSTEAFF.

The chain recombines TRBV7-8 with TRBJ2-2; D not resolved. The germline gives CDR1 SGHVS, CDR2 FQNEAQ. Trimming shortened V by 5 bases and J by 3 bases, and 4 bases separated the two germline ends. CDR3 length equals 12 residues. In DNA form, the CDR3 reads TGTGCCAGCAGCCCGGACACCGGGGAGCTGTTTTTT. Encoded protein: CASSPDTGELFF. The full variable domain, its missing parts supplied by reference TRBV7-8 and TRBJ2-2, is GAGVSQSPRYKVAKRGQDVALRCDPISGHVSLFWYQQALGQGPEFLTYFQNEAQLDKSGLPSDRFFAERPEGSVSTLKIQRTQQEDSAVYLCASSPDTGELFFGEGSRLTVL.

This clone has only a few counts. This chain uses TRBV2 with TRBJ2-3; D not certain. From germline, CDR1 is SNHLY and CDR2 FYNNEI. This CDR3 is built from 11 residues. V lost 3 bases and J 6 bases, leaving 4 bases between the germline ends. The chain's CDR3 is CASSDGDTQYF. CDR3 DNA: TGTGCCAGCAGTGACGGGGATACGCAGTATTTT.

This clone was counted a few times. The gene calls are TRBV6-4 and TRBJ2-3; tentatively, D is TRBD1 (5 bases). The CDR3 covers 13 residues. The germline gives CDR1 MRHNA, CDR2 SNTAGT. V shed 3 bases and J shed 2 bases, with 6 bases lying between them. CDR3 protein: CASSEGVTDTQYF. The CDR3 DNA reads as TGTGCCAGCAGTGAAGGGGTCACAGATACGCAGTATTTT.

This clone was detected only a few times. CDR3 in amino acids: CASSRIGGASTDTQYF. The CDR3, as DNA: TGTGCCAGCAGCCGTATTGGAGGGGCGAGCACAGATACGCAGTATTTT. V usage is TRBV7-2 and J usage is TRBJ2-3; D perhaps matches TRBD2 (6 bases). The ends were cut back, 5 bases at V and 0 bases at J, with 15 bases in the middle. CDR3 size: 16 residues. Germline values: CDR1 SGHTA, CDR2 FQGNSA.

Only one count was recorded for this clone. V usage is TRBV7-6 and J usage is TRBJ2-7, with 8 bases fitting TRBD1. Unmatched junction bases numbered 1, after V lost 3 bases and J lost 3 bases. There are 13 residues in the CDR3. Germline lookup yields CDR1 SGHVS and CDR2 FNYEAQ. The CDR3 loop is CASSFDRGYEQYF. In DNA, the CDR3 is TGTGCCAGCAGCTTCGACAGGGGCTACGAGCAGTACTTC.

The chain combines TRBV28 with TRBJ2-1; possible D gene TRBD2, 5 bases. V was shortened by 3 bases and J by 7 bases, with 7 bases between the two germline ends. The germline V gene encodes CDR1 MDHEN and CDR2 SYDVKM. The CDR3 covers 12 residues. CDR3 sequence: CASSLGGNEQFF. The CDR3 DNA reads as TGTGCCAGCAGTTTGGGCGGGAATGAGCAGTTCTTC.

V and J are TRBV19 and TRBJ2-7; TRBD1 matches 9 bases. Germline V CDR1 and CDR2: LNHDA, SQIVND (reference sequence). The CDR3 totals 15 residues. The V segment lost 6 bases and the J segment 0 bases; nucleotides outside the gene matches: 6. CDR3 in DNA: TGTGCCAGTAGCACCGGGACAGGGAGCTCCTACGAGCAGTACTTC. Translated: CASSTGTGSSYEQYF.

This clone has only one observation. This chain links TRBV7-8 with TRBJ1-5; D is undetermined. V was pared by 5 bases and J by 6 bases, with 8 bases between. CDR3 length: 12 amino acids. Germline CDR1 reads SGHVS; CDR2 reads FQNEAQ. The CDR3 DNA reads as TGTGCCAGCAGCCTCGACATTCAGCCCCAGCATTTT. It translates to CASSLDIQPQHF.

The V gene is TRBV20-1, the J gene TRBJ1-1; D remains ambiguous. The CDR3 is 11 amino acids. Trimming shortened V by 3 bases and J by 10 bases, and 12 bases separated the two germline ends. In germline, CDR1 is DFQATT, CDR2 SNEGSKA (reference sequence). The chain's CDR3 is CSASGLEGAFF. The CDR3 region has the DNA TGCAGTGCTAGTGGACTGGAGGGAGCTTTCTTT.

The DNA for the CDR3 is TGTGCCTGGAGCCTCCTGGCGGGGGGGCTTTCCGGGGAGCTGTTTTTT. Residues: CAWSLLAGGLSGELFF. V usage is TRBV30 and J usage is TRBJ2-2, with 9 positions matching TRBD2. This CDR3 has 16 residues. J gave up 6 bases and V 3 bases, and 11 bases lay outside the gene matches. CDR1 is GTSNPN, CDR2 SVGIG, per germline (reference sequence).

In its sample, this clone ranks as medium-sized (0.01 to 0.1%). V gene TRBV7-6 combines with J gene TRBJ2-5, with 11 bases that match TRBD2. Germline V lookup: CDR1 SGHVS, CDR2 FNYEAQ. There are 15 residues in the CDR3. The V gene end was trimmed by 6 bases and the J gene end by 5 bases; junction bases not matched to a gene: 8. The CDR3 DNA reads TGTGCCAGCAGGCCTACTAGCGGGGGCGCGGAGACCCAGTACTTC. Its translation is CASRPTSGGAETQYF.

The chain is built from TRBV29-1 and TRBJ2-1; D is possibly TRBD2 (6 bases). The germline gives CDR1 SQVTM, CDR2 ANQGSEA. CDR3 length: 13 amino acids. V lost 4 bases and J lost 3, with 10 bases in between. CDR3 bases: TGCAGCGTTGTTACGGGAGACTACAATGAGCAGTTCTTC. It specifies CSVVTGDYNEQFF.

DNA of the CDR3: TGTGCCAGCAGCTTGGCCGGGAAAGCTGGGCAGGGGGCAAACTATGGCTACACCTTC. Translated: CASSLAGKAGQGANYGYTF. The V and J genes are TRBV5-6 and TRBJ1-2, with TRBD1 matching 8 bases. CDR1 and CDR2 (germline): SGHDT, YYEEEE. V lost 0 bases to trimming and J lost 2 bases; unmatched junction nucleotides: 15. There are 19 residues in the CDR3.

The chain carries TRBV9 and TRBJ2-3; 8 bases align to TRBD1. The CDR3 extends over 14 amino acids. Germline CDR1 and CDR2: SGDLS and YYNGEE. With 4 bases clipped from V and 2 bases from J, the junction kept 3 bases outside the gene matches. The CDR3 region is CASSPGQATDTQYF. CDR3 bases: TGTGCCAGCAGCCCGGGACAGGCCACAGATACGCAGTATTTT.